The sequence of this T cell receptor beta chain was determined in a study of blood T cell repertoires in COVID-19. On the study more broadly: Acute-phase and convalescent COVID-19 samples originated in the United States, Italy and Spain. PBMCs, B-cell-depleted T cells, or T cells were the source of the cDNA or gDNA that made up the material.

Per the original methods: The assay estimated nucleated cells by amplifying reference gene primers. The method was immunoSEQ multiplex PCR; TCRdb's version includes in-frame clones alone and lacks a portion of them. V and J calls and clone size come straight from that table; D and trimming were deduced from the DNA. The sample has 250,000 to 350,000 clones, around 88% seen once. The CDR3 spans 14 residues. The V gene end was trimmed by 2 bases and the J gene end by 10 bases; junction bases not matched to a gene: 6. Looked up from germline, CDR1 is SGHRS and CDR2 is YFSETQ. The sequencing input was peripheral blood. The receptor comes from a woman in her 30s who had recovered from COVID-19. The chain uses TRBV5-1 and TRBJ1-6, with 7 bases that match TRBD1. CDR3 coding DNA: TGCGCCAGCAGCTTAATGACAGGGAACTCACCCCTCCACTTT. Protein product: CASSLMTGNSPLHF.